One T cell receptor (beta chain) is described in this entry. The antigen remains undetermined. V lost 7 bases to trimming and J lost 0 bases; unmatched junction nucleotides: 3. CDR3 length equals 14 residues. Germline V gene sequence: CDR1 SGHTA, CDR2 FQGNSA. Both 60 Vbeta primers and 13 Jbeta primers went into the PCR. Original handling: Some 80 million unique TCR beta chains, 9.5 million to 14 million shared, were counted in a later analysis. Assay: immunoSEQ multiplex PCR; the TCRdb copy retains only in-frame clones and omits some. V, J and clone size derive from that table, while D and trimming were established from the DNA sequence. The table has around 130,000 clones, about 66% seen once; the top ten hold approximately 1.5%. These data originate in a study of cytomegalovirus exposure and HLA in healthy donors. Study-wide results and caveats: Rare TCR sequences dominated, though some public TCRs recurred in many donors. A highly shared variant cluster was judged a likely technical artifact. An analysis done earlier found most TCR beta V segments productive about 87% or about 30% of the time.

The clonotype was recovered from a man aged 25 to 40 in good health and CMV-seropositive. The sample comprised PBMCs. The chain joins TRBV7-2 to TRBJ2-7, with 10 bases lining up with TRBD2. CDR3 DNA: TGTGCCAGCACAACTAGCGGGGTCTCCTACGAGCAGTACTTC. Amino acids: CASTTSGVSYEQYF.